This T cell receptor (beta chain) was observed in a study of response to subunit inactivated influenza vaccine. Trimming pared 4 bases from V and 7 bases from J, leaving 22 bases between. The CDR3 spans 17 residues. Looked up from germline, CDR1 is MNHEY and CDR2 is SMNVEV (reference sequence). A few counts support this clonotype. One entry per CDR3 protein results from TCRdb running MiXCR on the RT-PCR reads. The sample shows some 540,000 distinct CDR3 sequences, roughly 23% of them seen only once. This same sample was also part of a study on T cells expressing NK-cell markers. Per that study: Scientists made TCR beta cDNA using 5'RACE template switching with UMIs. Researchers got TCR beta repertoires out of sorted CD3+CD56+NKG2C+, CD3+CD56+NKG2C- and CD3+CD56-NKG2C+ T cells. The authors sequenced eight donors, of whom seven were HCMV-seropositive and one was seronegative. Among the experiments, several used an anti-gamma-delta TCR antibody to restrict sorting to alpha-beta TCR T cells. For several donors, these clonotypes were likewise the leading ones in the CD3+CD56-NKG2C+ fraction.

Sequenced material: CD4+ T cells sorted from PBMCs, taken 11 to 12 days after vaccination. The TCR sequence derives from a man between 45 and 60 years old who received an inactivated influenza vaccine. The chain links TRBV27 to TRBJ1-4; possible D gene TRBD1, 6 bases. CDR3 loop: CASSSSSLRQGTEKLFF. As DNA, the CDR3 is TGTGCCAGCAGTTCGTCTTCCTTGAGGCAGGGGACTGAAAAACTGTTTTTT.